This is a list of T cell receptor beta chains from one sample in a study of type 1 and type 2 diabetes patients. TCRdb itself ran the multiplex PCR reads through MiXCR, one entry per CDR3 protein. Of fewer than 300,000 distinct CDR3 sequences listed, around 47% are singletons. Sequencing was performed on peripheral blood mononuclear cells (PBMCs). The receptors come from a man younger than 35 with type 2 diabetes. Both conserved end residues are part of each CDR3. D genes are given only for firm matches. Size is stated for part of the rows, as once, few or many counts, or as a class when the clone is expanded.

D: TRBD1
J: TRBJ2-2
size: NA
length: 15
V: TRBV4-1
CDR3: CASSPRDRERGELFF
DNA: TGTGCCAGCAGCCCCCGGGACAGGGAGCGCGGGGAGCTGTTTTTT

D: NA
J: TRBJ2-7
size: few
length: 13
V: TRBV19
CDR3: CASSPGGFDEQYF
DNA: TGTGCCAGTAGTCCTGGGGGTTTCGACGAGCAGTACTTC

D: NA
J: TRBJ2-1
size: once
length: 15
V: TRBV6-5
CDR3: CASRRFGQTLDEQFF
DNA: TGTGCCAGCCGACGGTTTGGACAAACCTTGGATGAGCAGTTCTTC

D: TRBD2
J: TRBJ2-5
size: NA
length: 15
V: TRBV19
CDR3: CATGTSEGVVKTQYF
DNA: TGTGCCACCGGGACTAGCGAGGGAGTTGTGAAGACCCAGTACTTC

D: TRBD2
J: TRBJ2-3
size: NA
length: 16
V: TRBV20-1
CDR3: CSARPTLAGVTDTQYF
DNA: TGCAGTGCTAGACCCACACTAGCGGGAGTAACAGATACGCAGTATTTT

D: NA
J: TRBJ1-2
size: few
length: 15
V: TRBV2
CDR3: CASSEVTGFNYGYTF
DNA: TGTGCCAGCAGTGAAGTGACAGGCTTCAACTATGGCTACACCTTC

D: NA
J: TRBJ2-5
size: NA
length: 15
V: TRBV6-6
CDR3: CASSSPGGNQETQYF
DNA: TGTGCCAGCAGTTCCCCCGGCGGAAACCAAGAGACCCAGTACTTC

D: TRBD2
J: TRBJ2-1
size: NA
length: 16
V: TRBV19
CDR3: CASSTHLAGSNNEQFF
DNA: TGTGCCAGTAGTACGCATCTAGCGGGGTCAAACAATGAGCAGTTCTTC

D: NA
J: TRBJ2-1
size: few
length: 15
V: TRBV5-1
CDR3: CASSLDSTVYNEQFF
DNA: TGCGCCAGCAGCTTGGATTCTACGGTTTACAATGAGCAGTTCTTC

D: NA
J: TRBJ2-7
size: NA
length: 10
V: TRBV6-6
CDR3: CASSAGALYF
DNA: TGTGCCAGCAGTGCAGGGGCGTTGTACTTC

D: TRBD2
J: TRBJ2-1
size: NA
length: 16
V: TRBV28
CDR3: CASSPVAGPSYNEQFF
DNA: TGTGCCAGCAGCCCAGTAGCGGGGCCGTCCTACAATGAGCAGTTCTTC

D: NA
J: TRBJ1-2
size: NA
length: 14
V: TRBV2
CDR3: CASSARGSHYGYTF
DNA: TGTGCCAGCAGTGCCCGGGGATCACACTATGGCTACACCTTC

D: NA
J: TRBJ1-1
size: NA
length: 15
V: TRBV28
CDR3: CASRPGPKGSTEAFF
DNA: TGTGCCAGCAGGCCCGGACCCAAGGGGAGCACTGAAGCTTTCTTT

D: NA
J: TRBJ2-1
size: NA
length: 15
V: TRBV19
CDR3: CASTRDRSSYNEQFF
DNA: TGTGCCAGTACCCGAGACAGGTCATCCTACAATGAGCAGTTCTTC

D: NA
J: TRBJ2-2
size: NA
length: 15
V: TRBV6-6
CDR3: CASTNWGANTGELFF
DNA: TGTGCCAGCACAAACTGGGGGGCCAACACCGGGGAGCTGTTTTTT

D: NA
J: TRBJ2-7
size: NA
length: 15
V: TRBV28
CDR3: CASSSLRGQAYEQYF
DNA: TGTGCCAGCAGTTCGCTCAGGGGTCAGGCCTACGAGCAGTACTTC

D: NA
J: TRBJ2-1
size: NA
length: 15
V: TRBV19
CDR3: CASSNLRGSYNEQFF
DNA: TGTGCCAGTAGTAACCTTCGAGGCTCCTACAATGAGCAGTTCTTC

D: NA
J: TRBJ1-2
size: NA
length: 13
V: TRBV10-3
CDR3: CAISEGLYYGYTF
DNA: TGTGCCATCAGTGAGGGTCTCTACTATGGCTACACCTTC

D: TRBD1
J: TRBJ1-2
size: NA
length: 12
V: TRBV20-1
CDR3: CSPKGANYGYTF
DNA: TGCAGCCCTAAGGGGGCGAACTATGGCTACACCTTC